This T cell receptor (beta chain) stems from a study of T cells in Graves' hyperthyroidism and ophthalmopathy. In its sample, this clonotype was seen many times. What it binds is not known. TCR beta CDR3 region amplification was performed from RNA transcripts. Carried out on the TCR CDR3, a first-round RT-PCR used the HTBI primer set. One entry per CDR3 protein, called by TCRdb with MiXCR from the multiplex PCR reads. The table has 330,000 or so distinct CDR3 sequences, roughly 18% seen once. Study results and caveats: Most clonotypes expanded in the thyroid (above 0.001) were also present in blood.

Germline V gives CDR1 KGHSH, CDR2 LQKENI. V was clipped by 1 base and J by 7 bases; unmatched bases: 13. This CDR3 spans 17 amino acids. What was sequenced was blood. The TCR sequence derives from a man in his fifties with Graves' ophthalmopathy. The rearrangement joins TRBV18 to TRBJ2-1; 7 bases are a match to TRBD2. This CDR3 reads CASSPLEGRESWNEQFF. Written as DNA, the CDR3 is TGTGCCAGCTCACCACTTGAGGGGCGGGAGTCGTGGAATGAGCAGTTCTTC.